The T cell receptor (beta chain) under discussion was sequenced for a study of cytomegalovirus exposure and HLA in healthy donors. Trimming cost V 1 base and J 4 bases, with 13 bases left between them. Germline values: CDR1 SGHAT, CDR2 FQNNGV. The CDR3 consists of 15 residues. 60 Vbeta and 13 Jbeta primers were used in PCR. Clones were read by immunoSEQ multiplex PCR, and TCRdb kept only the in-frame ones, dropping some. The sample consists of roughly 200,000 clones, roughly 78% of them appearing once. A note on this clone: Its target is not known.

Study findings and constraints: For most subjects, TCR beta sequences were reported to predict HLA-A and HLA-B alleles with accuracy. In a later analysis, TCR association rates varied by HLA locus: DRB1 most, HLA-C fewest.

The chain has TRBV11-2 and TRBJ1-1, with D maybe TRBD1 (5 bases). The material sequenced was PBMCs. The receptor comes from a woman aged 25 to 45 in good health and CMV-seropositive. This CDR3 is CASSLVGGGSTEAFF. CDR3 nucleotides: TGTGCCAGCAGCTTAGTGGGGGGGGGAAGCACTGAAGCTTTCTTT.